This T cell receptor (beta chain) was sequenced in a study of T cells in localized non-small cell lung cancer. The study's findings and limits: A raised T cell density in blood coincided with lengthier overall survival. Among the tissues sampled, uninvolved adjacent lung had the highest T cell clonality, above tumor. Appearing in adjacent lung were a median about 59 of the top 100 tumor clones. Only one tumor region went through sequencing, so heterogeneity may still be there.

This CDR3 spans 15 amino acids. Per germline, CDR1 KGHSH and CDR2 LQKENI. V was clipped by 5 bases and J by 0 bases, with 11 bases between them. In regard to this clone: The target antigen is unknown.

Profiled with immunoSEQ multiplex PCR; TCRdb holds only in-frame clones, not every one. The sample consists of around 31,000 clones, roughly nine tenths of them appearing once. Source: peripheral blood, taken before any cancer treatment. This TCR came from a woman aged 40 to 75 with stage I lung adenocarcinoma. The chain links TRBV18 to TRBJ1-3; the D gene is possibly TRBD1 (6 bases). The CDR3 DNA sequence: TGTGCCAGCTCATCAGGGGCTGGCTCTGGAAACACCATATATTTT. It is translated as CASSSGAGSGNTIYF.